One T cell receptor beta chain is described in this entry. The V gene's germline CDR1 is MNHEY and CDR2 SMNVEV (reference sequence). This CDR3 has 15 amino acids. Trimming removed 8 bases from V and 7 bases from J; junction bases left unmatched: 10. Seattle patient enrollment occurred during active infection, with longitudinal follow-up thereafter. These data come from a study of blood T cell repertoires in COVID-19. Original handling: For nucleated cells, counts were estimated from reference gene primer amplification. Here immunoSEQ multiplex PCR was the method, and the copy in TCRdb shows in-frame clones only, minus some. V and J calls and clone size are those listed in that table; D and trimming were worked out from the DNA. Of about 500,000 clones in the sample, roughly nine tenths were seen once.

This clonotype originated in a man between 18 and 35 years old with COVID-19, enrolled during active disease. Material: peripheral blood. The chain employs TRBV27 and TRBJ1-4; 10 positions agree with TRBD1. The CDR3 DNA is TGTGCCAGCGGCTCGCCGGGACAGGGGAGTGAAAAACTGTTTTTT. Its translation: CASGSPGQGSEKLFF.